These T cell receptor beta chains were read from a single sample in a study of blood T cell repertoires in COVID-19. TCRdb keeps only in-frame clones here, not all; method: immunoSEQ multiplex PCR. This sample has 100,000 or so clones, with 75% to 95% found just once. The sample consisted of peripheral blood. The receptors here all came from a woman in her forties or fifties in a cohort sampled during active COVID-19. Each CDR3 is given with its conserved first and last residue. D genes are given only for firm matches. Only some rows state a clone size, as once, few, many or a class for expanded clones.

CDR3nt: TGTGCCAGCAGCTTAGCTCCCCAGGGGATATTCTCCTACGAGCAGTACTTC
CDR3aa: CASSLAPQGIFSYEQYF
abundance: -
v_gene: TRBV7-9
d_gene: -
j_gene: TRBJ2-7

CDR3nt: TGCGCCAGCAGCTCCCACAGGGGACGCACTGAAGCTTTCTTT
CDR3aa: CASSSHRGRTEAFF
abundance: -
v_gene: TRBV5-1
d_gene: TRBD1
j_gene: TRBJ1-1

CDR3nt: TGTGCCAGCAGCCACGGACTAGCGGGTGGGTCCTACGAGCAGTACTTC
CDR3aa: CASSHGLAGGSYEQYF
abundance: -
v_gene: TRBV4-2
d_gene: TRBD2
j_gene: TRBJ2-7

CDR3nt: TGTGCCAGCAGTTACGGGGCAGGGGGGACCTACGAGCAGTACTTC
CDR3aa: CASSYGAGGTYEQYF
abundance: -
v_gene: TRBV6-5
d_gene: -
j_gene: TRBJ2-7

CDR3nt: TGTGCCAGCAGTTACTCGGGGACTAGCGGGAGCTGGGATGAGCAGTTCTTC
CDR3aa: CASSYSGTSGSWDEQFF
abundance: -
v_gene: TRBV6-2/TRBV6-3
d_gene: TRBD2
j_gene: TRBJ2-1

CDR3nt: TGTGCCAGCAGGATAACCTTGGACAGTAAGAAGCCCCAGCATTTT
CDR3aa: CASRITLDSKKPQHF
abundance: -
v_gene: TRBV6-5
d_gene: -
j_gene: TRBJ1-5

CDR3nt: TGTGCCAGCAGAAGGGACAGGGAATATGAGCAGTTCTTC
CDR3aa: CASRRDREYEQFF
abundance: few
v_gene: TRBV2
d_gene: TRBD1
j_gene: TRBJ2-1

CDR3nt: TGTGCCAGTAGTGGGGCCCCCATAGGTACGCAGTATTTT
CDR3aa: CASSGAPIGTQYF
abundance: -
v_gene: TRBV19
d_gene: -
j_gene: TRBJ2-3

CDR3nt: TGTGCCAGCAGGACGACAGGGGGAAATGAGCAGTTCTTC
CDR3aa: CASRTTGGNEQFF
abundance: -
v_gene: TRBV6-5
d_gene: TRBD1
j_gene: TRBJ2-1

CDR3nt: TGTGCCAGCAGCCAAGAAACTAGCGGGAGATTAGATACGCAGTATTTT
CDR3aa: CASSQETSGRLDTQYF
abundance: -
v_gene: TRBV3-1/TRBV3-2
d_gene: TRBD2
j_gene: TRBJ2-3

CDR3nt: TGCGCCAGCAGCTACCGACAGGGGGGAGATAGCAATCAGCCCCAGCATTTT
CDR3aa: CASSYRQGGDSNQPQHF
abundance: -
v_gene: TRBV4-1
d_gene: TRBD1
j_gene: TRBJ1-5

CDR3nt: TGTGCCAGCAGTCTCGGGACAGGGACTCAACTCACTTATTCCCGGGAGCAGTACTTC
CDR3aa: CASSLGTGTQLTYSREQYF
abundance: -
v_gene: TRBV28
d_gene: TRBD1
j_gene: TRBJ2-7

CDR3nt: TGCGCCAGCAGCTCAGGGACAGGGTCGACAGATACGCAGTATTTT
CDR3aa: CASSSGTGSTDTQYF
abundance: -
v_gene: TRBV5-1
d_gene: TRBD1
j_gene: TRBJ2-3

CDR3nt: TGTGCCAGCCAAGCTTTTGCCGAGTGGACTGCTACCAATGAGCAGTTCTTC
CDR3aa: CASQAFAEWTATNEQFF
abundance: -
v_gene: TRBV7-8
d_gene: -
j_gene: TRBJ2-1

CDR3nt: TGTGCCAGCAGGTTTGGCCGGGATGGCTACACCTTC
CDR3aa: CASRFGRDGYTF
abundance: -
v_gene: TRBV28
d_gene: -
j_gene: TRBJ1-2

CDR3nt: TGTGCCAGCAGCATAGGGGGCACACACACTGAAGCTTTCTTT
CDR3aa: CASSIGGTHTEAFF
abundance: -
v_gene: TRBV7-9
d_gene: TRBD1
j_gene: TRBJ1-1

CDR3nt: TGTGCCAGCAGTATAAACTCTGGAAACACCATATATTTT
CDR3aa: CASSINSGNTIYF
abundance: -
v_gene: TRBV7-3
d_gene: -
j_gene: TRBJ1-3

CDR3nt: TGTGCCAGCAGCCCCAACCGGGACACCCACTATGGCTACACCTTC
CDR3aa: CASSPNRDTHYGYTF
abundance: -
v_gene: TRBV5-4
d_gene: -
j_gene: TRBJ1-2

CDR3nt: TGTGCCAGCTCACCCCGGACAGGGGGCGGGTACGAGCAGTACTTC
CDR3aa: CASSPRTGGGYEQYF
abundance: once
v_gene: TRBV18
d_gene: TRBD1
j_gene: TRBJ2-7

CDR3nt: TGTGCCAGCAGGCAGGGACAGTACTACGAGCAGTACTTC
CDR3aa: CASRQGQYYEQYF
abundance: -
v_gene: TRBV12-3/TRBV12-4
d_gene: TRBD1
j_gene: TRBJ2-7

CDR3nt: TGTGCCAGTACCTCTAGCGGGAGTCGAGATACGCAGTATTTT
CDR3aa: CASTSSGSRDTQYF
abundance: -
v_gene: TRBV19
d_gene: TRBD2
j_gene: TRBJ2-3

CDR3nt: TGTGCCAGCAGTTTAGCACAGGGTAGAGCTGAAGCTTTCTTT
CDR3aa: CASSLAQGRAEAFF
abundance: -
v_gene: TRBV28
d_gene: -
j_gene: TRBJ1-1

CDR3nt: TGTGCCAGTAGGGGGGCACTATTGCAGCCCCAGCATTTT
CDR3aa: CASRGALLQPQHF
abundance: few
v_gene: TRBV19
d_gene: -
j_gene: TRBJ1-5

CDR3nt: TGTGCCAGCAGTTACAGCTACAGGGACCCTGGAAACACCATATATTTT
CDR3aa: CASSYSYRDPGNTIYF
abundance: -
v_gene: TRBV6-5
d_gene: -
j_gene: TRBJ1-3

CDR3nt: TGTGCCATCCGTCCCGGACAGGGAAACACTGAAGCTTTCTTT
CDR3aa: CAIRPGQGNTEAFF
abundance: -
v_gene: TRBV10-3
d_gene: TRBD1
j_gene: TRBJ1-1

CDR3nt: TGTGCCAGCAGCCAAGGGGGTCGGGACAGGGGGCAAGAGACCCAGTACTTC
CDR3aa: CASSQGGRDRGQETQYF
abundance: once
v_gene: TRBV4-2
d_gene: TRBD1
j_gene: TRBJ2-5

CDR3nt: TGTGCCAGTAGTATAGGGGCCCAGGTACTTGGCACTGAAGCTTTCTTT
CDR3aa: CASSIGAQVLGTEAFF
abundance: -
v_gene: TRBV19
d_gene: -
j_gene: TRBJ1-1